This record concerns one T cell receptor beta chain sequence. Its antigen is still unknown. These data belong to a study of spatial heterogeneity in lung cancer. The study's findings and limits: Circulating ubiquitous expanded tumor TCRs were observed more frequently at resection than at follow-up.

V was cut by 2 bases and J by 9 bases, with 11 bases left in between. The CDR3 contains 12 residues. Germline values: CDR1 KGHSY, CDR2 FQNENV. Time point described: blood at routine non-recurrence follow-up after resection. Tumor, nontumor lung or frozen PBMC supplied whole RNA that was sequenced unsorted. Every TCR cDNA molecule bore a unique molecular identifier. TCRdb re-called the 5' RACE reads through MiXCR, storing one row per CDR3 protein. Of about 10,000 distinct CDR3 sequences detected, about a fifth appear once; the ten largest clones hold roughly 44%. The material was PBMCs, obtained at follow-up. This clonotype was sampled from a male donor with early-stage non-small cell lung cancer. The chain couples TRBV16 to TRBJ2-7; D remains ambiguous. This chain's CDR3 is CASSQNYEGQYF. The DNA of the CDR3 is TGTGCCAGCAGCCAAAACTACGAAGGGCAGTACTTC.